This T cell receptor beta chain appears in the sequencing data of a study of blood T cell repertoires in COVID-19. Source study methods: Counts of nucleated cells, estimated from reference gene primer amplification, were obtained. The protocol was immunoSEQ multiplex PCR, while the TCRdb copy is restricted to in-frame clones and leaves out a portion. V and J calls plus clone size are reproduced from that table; the DNA served to infer D and trimming. The sample carries around 190,000 clones, around four fifths recorded once. Seattle enrolled patients during active infection and tracked them longitudinally. This clone has a single count. The clonotype comes from a woman in her sixties or seventies with COVID-19, enrolled during active disease. Sequencing input: peripheral blood.

For the CDR3, the DNA is TGTGCCACCAGCACCGAGACAGGGGGCGGCACAGATACGCAGTATTTT. Its protein product is CATSTETGGGTDTQYF. The rearrangement links TRBV15 to TRBJ2-3, with 10 bases lining up with TRBD1. The germline gives CDR1 LNHNV, CDR2 YYDKDF (reference sequence). This CDR3 spans 16 amino acids. V dropped 4 bases and J dropped 1; count of bases not matched to a gene: 5.